Shown below are 24 T cell receptor beta chains from a single sample sequenced in a study. TCRdb re-derived calls from the reads in MiXCR, one entry per CDR3 protein. The sample has around 15,000 distinct CDR3 sequences, about 38% seen once. Sequenced sample: blood. These receptors originate from a human donor.

In its sample, this clonotype was seen a few times. The chain uses TRBV5-5 and TRBJ2-7; 7 bases align to TRBD1. Germline lookup yields CDR1 SGHKS and CDR2 YYEKEE (reference sequence). This CDR3 is built from 13 residues. The trim removed 0 bases at V and 6 bases at J, leaving 3 bases unmatched. The CDR3 spells CASSLGQGLEQYF. Here the CDR3 DNA reads TGTGCCAGCAGCTTGGGACAGGGCCTCGAGCAGTACTTC.

The table lists this clonotype with many counts. V usage is TRBV30 and J usage is TRBJ2-3; 10 bases are shared with TRBD2. Germline CDR1 reads GTSNPN; CDR2 reads SVGIG (reference sequence). J gave up 4 bases and V 3 bases, and 16 bases lay outside the gene matches. The CDR3 extends over 18 amino acids. The CDR3: CAWRGLAGVSSMSDTQYF. The DNA of the CDR3 is TGTGCCTGGAGAGGGCTAGCGGGAGTTTCTTCAATGTCAGATACGCAGTATTTT.

This clonotype appeared many times. V usage is TRBV4-3 and J usage is TRBJ2-5; D remains unclear. Germline CDR1 reads LGHNA; CDR2 reads YSLEER. This CDR3 has 13 residues. The V gene lost 1 base and the J gene lost 1 base, with 4 bases spanning the gap. The DNA of the CDR3 is TGCGCCAGCAGCCAAGTCGCCCAAGAGACCCAGTACTTC. Amino acid sequence: CASSQVAQETQYF.

V and J are TRBV29-1 and TRBJ1-1; D remains ambiguous. CDR3 size: 14 residues. Trimming shortened V by 6 bases and J by 0 bases, and 14 bases separated the two germline ends. The germline gives CDR1 SQVTM, CDR2 ANQGSEA. CDR3 nucleotides: TGCAGCGTCCGAAGGTCCGGAATGAACACTGAAGCTTTCTTT. Amino acid sequence: CSVRRSGMNTEAFF.

This clonotype was recorded many times. The rearrangement uses TRBV29-1 and TRBJ1-1; 10 bases fit TRBD1. This CDR3 spans 13 amino acids. The V gene's germline CDR1 is SQVTM and CDR2 ANQGSEA. With V trimmed by 7 bases and J by 2 bases, 4 bases remained unmatched. The CDR3 sequence is CSGRTGGNTEAFF. The DNA of the CDR3 is TGCAGCGGGAGGACAGGGGGTAACACTGAAGCTTTCTTT. Drawing the rest from reference TRBV29-1 and TRBJ1-1, the complete variable domain is SAVISQKPSRDICQRGTSLTIQCQVDSQVTMMFWYRQQPGQSLTLIATANQGSEATYESGFVIDKFPISRPNLTFSTLTVSNMSPEDSSIYLCSGRTGGNTEAFFGQGTRLTVV.

The chain couples TRBV4-1 to TRBJ2-1, with 12 bases fitting TRBD2. The V gene end was trimmed by 4 bases and the J gene end by 4 bases; junction bases not matched to a gene: 8. Germline CDR1 is MGHRA and CDR2 is YSYEKL. The CDR3 consists of 17 residues. The CDR3 loop is CASSPTSGSFRYNEQFF. The CDR3 nucleotides are TGCGCCAGCAGCCCGACTAGCGGGAGTTTCCGTTACAATGAGCAGTTCTTC.

This clonotype came up many times. The V call is TRBV18, the J call TRBJ2-1; TRBD1 is a possible D gene (5 bases). This CDR3 region has 15 residues. Trimming pared 2 bases from V and 7 bases from J, leaving 15 bases between. Germline V CDR1 and CDR2: KGHSH, LQKENI. CDR3 coding DNA: TGTGCCAGCTCACCAGAAAGGACACACCGAAATGAGCAGTTCTTC. Translated: CASSPERTHRNEQFF.

The chain uses TRBV4-3 and TRBJ2-1; 7 nucleotides agree with TRBD2. Germline V lookup: CDR1 LGHNA, CDR2 YSLEER. The CDR3 consists of 13 residues. V shed 3 bases and J 7 bases; nucleotides not matched to a gene: 3. CDR3 loop: CASSQGGVNEQFF. The CDR3 DNA reads as TGCGCCAGCAGCCAGGGAGGGGTGAATGAGCAGTTCTTC.

By share, this clonotype ranks as medium-sized. The CDR3 DNA follows: TGTGCCAGCTCACCACCCGGGACAGGAGTCCTCTACGAGCAGTACTTC. Translation gives CASSPPGTGVLYEQYF. The chain uses TRBV18 and TRBJ2-7, with 8 nucleotides matching TRBD1. The CDR3 covers 16 residues. Trimming removed 0 bases from V and 3 bases from J; junction bases left unmatched: 7. Germline-derived CDR1 and CDR2 are KGHSH and LQKENI. The complete variable domain, with remaining parts taken from reference TRBV18 and TRBJ2-7, reads NAGVMQNPRHLVRRRGQEARLRCSPMKGHSHVYWYRQLPEEGLKFMVYLQKENIIDESGMPKERFSAEFPKEGPSILRIQQVVRGDSAAYFCASSPPGTGVLYEQYFGPGTRLTVT.

A word on this clonotype: One base away lies a much larger clone, so this may be a sequencing read error. The chain carries TRBV13 and TRBJ2-7, with D possibly matching TRBD1 (6 bases). Germline assignment: CDR1 PRHDT and CDR2 FYEKMQ (reference sequence). This CDR3 has 14 amino acids. CDR3 sequence reads: CASSLRDMDDEQYF. CDR3 nucleotides: TGCGCCAGCAGCCTCCGGGACATGGACGACGAGCAGTACTTC.

This clonotype was seen at least ten times. J is TRBJ2-1 and V is TRBV5-5, with D possibly matching TRBD1 (5 bases). The germline V gene has CDR1 SGHKS and CDR2 YYEKEE (reference sequence). CDR3 length equals 14 residues. V was trimmed by 5 bases and J by 0 bases, leaving 9 bases between them. For the CDR3, the DNA is TGTGCCAGCAGTCTCGACAGCTCCTACAATGAGCAGTTCTTC. This encodes CASSLDSSYNEQFF.

This clonotype has a count of ten or more. The chain recombines TRBV6-6 with TRBJ2-4; 7 positions agree with TRBD2. The V segment lost 6 bases and the J segment 10 bases; nucleotides outside the gene matches: 9. The CDR3 consists of 13 residues. The germline V gene encodes CDR1 MNHNY and CDR2 SVGAGI (reference sequence). The CDR3 coding sequence is TGTGCCAGCAGCGGGAGCGGGAAACGGATTCAGTACTTC. Amino acids: CASSGSGKRIQYF.

This clonotype was recorded only once. The chain links TRBV29-1 to TRBJ1-1; D remains ambiguous. The CDR3 totals 10 residues. V gave up 8 bases and J gave up 8 bases, with 12 bases separating them. Germline V lookup: CDR1 SQVTM, CDR2 ANQGSEA. The CDR3 DNA sequence: TGCAGCCATCAGACACAGGAAGCTTTCTTT. It specifies CSHQTQEAFF.

At least ten counts were recorded for this clonotype. V is TRBV4-3 and J is TRBJ2-5, with no clear D. The CDR3 runs to 14 residues. The germline V and J ends were trimmed by 0 bases and 3 bases, with 8 bases remaining between them. Per germline, CDR1 LGHNA and CDR2 YSLEER. The CDR3 spells CASSQDRREETQYF. The CDR3 bases are TGCGCCAGCAGCCAAGATAGGAGAGAAGAGACCCAGTACTTC.

This clonotype was counted only a few times. The chain joins TRBV25-1 to TRBJ1-1; D is undetermined. With 8 bases removed from V and 1 base from J, the gap between germline ends came to 5 bases. This CDR3 has 11 residues. CDR1 is MGHDK, CDR2 SYGVNS, per germline. In DNA, the CDR3 is TGTGCCAGCGGTAAGAACACTGAAGCTTTCTTT. Amino acid sequence: CASGKNTEAFF.

This clonotype is medium-sized by share. The genes are TRBV29-1 and TRBJ2-5; possible D gene TRBD2, 6 bases. CDR1 is SQVTM, CDR2 ANQGSEA, per germline. V lost 6 bases, J lost 5 bases, and 10 bases lay in between. The CDR3 extends over 11 amino acids. The CDR3 sequence is CSVRLGETQYF. DNA for the CDR3: TGCAGCGTGCGACTAGGGGAGACCCAGTACTTC.

This clonotype is classed as medium-sized. This sequence joins TRBV6-5 and TRBJ1-6; D unresolved. In germline, CDR1 is MNHEY, CDR2 SVGAGI. The V end was cut by 5 bases, the J end by 1 base, with 12 bases between. This CDR3 contains 16 residues. The DNA of the CDR3 is TGTGCCAGCAGTACCCAAGCAACATCCTATAATTCACCCCTCCACTTT. Translation gives CASSTQATSYNSPLHF.

This clonotype was recorded a few times. The rearrangement uses TRBV20-1 and TRBJ1-1; tentative D call: TRBD1 (6 bases). The ends were cut back, 3 bases at V and 3 bases at J, with 17 bases in the middle. Germline CDR1 and CDR2: DFQATT and SNEGSKA (reference sequence). This CDR3 comprises 15 residues. CDR3 amino acids: CSARLGTGWDTEAFF. The CDR3 DNA reads as TGCAGTGCTAGGCTGGGAACAGGGTGGGACACTGAAGCTTTCTTT.

This clonotype rates as medium-sized. The chain is built from TRBV20-1 and TRBJ2-1; D may be TRBD1 (6 bases). Trimming cost V 6 bases and J 4 bases, with 19 bases left between them. Germline V lookup: CDR1 DFQATT, CDR2 SNEGSKA (reference sequence). The CDR3 length is 15 residues. The CDR3 DNA follows: TGCAGTGCCTACGACCCGGGACAATTTTACAATGAGCAGTTCTTC. It yields the protein CSAYDPGQFYNEQFF.

The chain carries TRBV4-3 and TRBJ2-3; D tentatively fits TRBD1 or TRBD2 (5 bases each). Germline V gene lookup returns CDR1 LGHNA and CDR2 YSLEER. The CDR3 is made up of 15 amino acids. Trimming stripped 4 bases from V and 6 bases from J, with 17 bases between. DNA for the CDR3: TGCGCCAGCAGCCGAAGTGGGGGTTGGACTGATACGCAGTATTTT. It encodes CASSRSGGWTDTQYF.

By share, this clonotype ranks as medium-sized (0.01 to 0.1%). The J gene is TRBJ2-3, the V gene TRBV4-3, with D perhaps matching TRBD2 (6 bases). Germline-derived CDR1 and CDR2 are LGHNA and YSLEER. This CDR3 is built from 14 residues. Trimming removed 1 base at V and 2 bases at J, with 7 bases between. The DNA of the CDR3 is TGCGCCAGCAGCCAAGGCGGGGTCACAGATACGCAGTATTTT. It codes for CASSQGGVTDTQYF.

This clonotype is termed medium-sized. The rearrangement uses TRBV29-1 and TRBJ2-1; possible D gene TRBD2, 5 bases. The CDR3 contains 14 residues. The germline CDR1 and CDR2 sequences are SQVTM and ANQGSEA. Trimming cost V 8 bases and J 0 bases, with 14 bases left between them. CDR3 sequence (DNA): TGCAGCTCCGGTAGCGCCCGCTCCTACAATGAGCAGTTCTTC. Encoded protein: CSSGSARSYNEQFF.

This rearrangement joins TRBV27 to TRBJ2-1, with D tentatively TRBD2 (6 bases). V was trimmed by 5 bases and J by 1 base, leaving 36 bases between them. The CDR3 is made up of 23 amino acids. The germline V gene encodes CDR1 MNHEY and CDR2 SMNVEV (reference sequence). CDR3 region: CASSSSSSISGRYGGHSYNEQFF. The CDR3 DNA reads TGTGCCAGCAGTAGCAGCAGTTCGATAAGCGGCCGCTATGGAGGGCATTCCTACAATGAGCAGTTCTTC.

This clonotype was detected many times. V and J are TRBV7-2 and TRBJ2-1; maybe TRBD2 (7 bases). With 5 bases removed from V and 8 bases from J, the gap between germline ends came to 19 bases. The germline V gene has CDR1 SGHTA and CDR2 FQGNSA. The CDR3 contains 15 residues. CDR3 loop: CASSPRGGGRDEQFF. The CDR3, as DNA: TGTGCCAGCAGCCCTAGGGGGGGAGGCCGGGATGAGCAGTTCTTC. The full variable domain, with the rest looked up from reference TRBV7-2 and TRBJ2-1, is GAGVSQSPSNKVTEKGKDVELRCDPISGHTALYWYRQSLGQGLEFLIYFQGNSAPDKSGLPSDRFSAERTGGSVSTLTIQRTQQEDSAVYLCASSPRGGGRDEQFFGPGTRLTVL.